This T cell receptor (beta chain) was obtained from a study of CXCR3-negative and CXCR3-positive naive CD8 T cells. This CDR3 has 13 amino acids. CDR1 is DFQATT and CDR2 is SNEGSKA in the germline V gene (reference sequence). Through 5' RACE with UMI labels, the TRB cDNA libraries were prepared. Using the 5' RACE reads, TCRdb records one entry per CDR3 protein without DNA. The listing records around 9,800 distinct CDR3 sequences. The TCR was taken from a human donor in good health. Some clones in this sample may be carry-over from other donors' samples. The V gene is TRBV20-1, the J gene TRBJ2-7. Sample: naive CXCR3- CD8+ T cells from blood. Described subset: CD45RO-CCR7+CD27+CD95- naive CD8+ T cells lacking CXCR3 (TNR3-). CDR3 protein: CSAESRVSYEQYF.